The entry that follows covers one T cell receptor (beta chain) sequence. This entry belongs to a study of blood T cell repertoires in COVID-19. As for the study in general: The cDNA or gDNA used as material had been derived from T cells, B-cell-depleted T cells, or PBMCs.

Trimming removed 1 base from V and 4 bases from J, with 11 bases in between. The V gene's germline CDR1 is SGHAT and CDR2 FQNNGV. CDR3 size: 15 residues. The repertoire was sequenced with immunoSEQ multiplex PCR; TCRdb's copy has only in-frame clones and lacks some. The repertoire includes over 600,000 clones, 80% to 90% of them detected once, and around 0.3% sits in the top ten. The genes are TRBV11-2 and TRBJ1-3, with no clear D. The specimen was peripheral blood. This receptor was taken from a woman in her late teens or twenties with acute or convalescent COVID-19. Here the CDR3 reads CASSLGYGEGNTIYF. The CDR3 bases are TGTGCCAGCAGCTTAGGGTACGGGGAAGGAAACACCATATATTTT.